This T cell receptor (beta chain) appears in the sequencing data of a study of blood T cell repertoires in COVID-19. This clone was picked up a small number of times. This CDR3 has 13 amino acids. The V gene lost 0 bases and the J gene lost 10 bases, with 7 bases spanning the gap. From germline, CDR1 is LGHNA and CDR2 YNFKEQ. How the authors handled the data: Amplification of reference gene primers provided the estimated nucleated cell counts. Profiling relied on immunoSEQ multiplex PCR, and the TCRdb table lists in-frame clones only, not all of them. D and trimming were read from the DNA, whereas the V and J calls and clone size are those reported in that table. This sample has over 250,000 clones, with approximately 91% found just once.

The chain employs TRBV4-2 and TRBJ1-6, with D unresolved. Sequenced material: peripheral blood. This TCR was recovered from a person aged 18-29 years with COVID-19, enrolled during active disease. As DNA, the CDR3 is TGTGCCAGCAGCCAAGATACGAGGTCACCCCTCCACTTT. This translates into CASSQDTRSPLHF.